A selection of T cell receptor beta chains follows, all from one sample in a study of T cell responses to AZD1222 COVID-19 vaccine. TCRdb's copy holds only in-frame clones and misses some; the assay was immunoSEQ multiplex PCR. The sample includes about 150,000 clones, approximately 91% of them seen just once. This sample comprised peripheral blood, obtained after recovery from COVID-19. The source is an adult who had recovered from COVID-19. The CDR3 runs from the conserved cysteine through the conserved F or W. The D gene is left open where the match is weak. A clone size is listed for some rows: how often the clone was seen (once, few, many), or a class if it is expanded.

D gene: .
clone size: .
V gene: TRBV5-8
J gene: TRBJ2-2
CDR3 DNA: TGTGCCAGCCTAAGAACCGGGGAGCTGTTTTTT
CDR3 protein: CASLRTGELFF

D gene: .
clone size: .
V gene: TRBV5-4
J gene: TRBJ2-5
CDR3 DNA: TGTGCCAGCAGCTTGGCGGAAACGGGAGAGACCCAGTACTTC
CDR3 protein: CASSLAETGETQYF

D gene: .
clone size: .
V gene: TRBV19
J gene: TRBJ2-2
CDR3 DNA: TGTGCCAGTAGGGAAATGGACAGGAACACCGGGGAGCTGTTTTTT
CDR3 protein: CASREMDRNTGELFF

D gene: .
clone size: .
V gene: TRBV18
J gene: TRBJ2-7
CDR3 DNA: TGTGCCAGCTCACCCTTCGAACAGGGCCACTACGAGCAGTACTTC
CDR3 protein: CASSPFEQGHYEQYF

D gene: .
clone size: .
V gene: TRBV28
J gene: TRBJ1-5
CDR3 DNA: TGTGCCAGCAGTCTAGGAGGGCAGGTGAATTTGCCCCAGCATTTT
CDR3 protein: CASSLGGQVNLPQHF

D gene: TRBD2
clone size: .
V gene: TRBV2
J gene: TRBJ2-1
CDR3 DNA: TGTGCCAGCAGTGAAATGACTAGCGGGATCGATGAGCAGTTCTTC
CDR3 protein: CASSEMTSGIDEQFF

D gene: .
clone size: .
V gene: TRBV18
J gene: TRBJ1-6
CDR3 DNA: TGTGCCAGCTTCCAGATGGGGGTGAGAGGTAATTCACCCCTCCACTTT
CDR3 protein: CASFQMGVRGNSPLHF

D gene: .
clone size: .
V gene: TRBV5-5
J gene: TRBJ2-5
CDR3 DNA: TGTGCCAGCAGCTTGCAGGGGCCGGGGGGAGAGACCCAGTACTTC
CDR3 protein: CASSLQGPGGETQYF

D gene: .
clone size: few
V gene: TRBV20-1
J gene: TRBJ2-1
CDR3 DNA: TGCAGTGCTAGTGGTGCCGGGATTTGGGTAAATGAGCAGTTCTTC
CDR3 protein: CSASGAGIWVNEQFF

D gene: TRBD2
clone size: once
V gene: TRBV11-2
J gene: TRBJ2-3
CDR3 DNA: TGTGCCAGCAGCTTAGTCATCCGCGGGACTAGCGTCGATACGCAGTATTTT
CDR3 protein: CASSLVIRGTSVDTQYF

D gene: .
clone size: .
V gene: TRBV7-9
J gene: TRBJ2-7
CDR3 DNA: TGTGCCAGCAGCCGGGACAACTCCTACGAGCAGTACTTC
CDR3 protein: CASSRDNSYEQYF

D gene: .
clone size: .
V gene: TRBV5-6
J gene: TRBJ2-3
CDR3 DNA: TGTGCCAGCGGTTGGTTGTCAGGGGTGACGCAGTATTTT
CDR3 protein: CASGWLSGVTQYF

D gene: TRBD2
clone size: .
V gene: TRBV5-4
J gene: TRBJ2-1
CDR3 DNA: TGTGCCAGCAGCTTGAGGGCGGGGGGAAGGAATGAGCAGTTCTTC
CDR3 protein: CASSLRAGGRNEQFF

D gene: .
clone size: .
V gene: TRBV4-2
J gene: TRBJ1-1
CDR3 DNA: TGTGCCAGCAGCCAAGATCAACAGTTCACTGAAGCTTTCTTT
CDR3 protein: CASSQDQQFTEAFF

D gene: TRBD1
clone size: .
V gene: TRBV4-3
J gene: TRBJ1-1
CDR3 DNA: TGCGCCAGCAGCCTCCAGGGGGGGGAGCCTGAAGCTTTCTTT
CDR3 protein: CASSLQGGEPEAFF

D gene: TRBD1
clone size: .
V gene: TRBV12-5
J gene: TRBJ1-1
CDR3 DNA: TGTGCTAGTGGTTCCGCGACAGGGCTGAACACTGAAGCTTTCTTT
CDR3 protein: CASGSATGLNTEAFF

D gene: .
clone size: .
V gene: TRBV6-1
J gene: TRBJ2-7
CDR3 DNA: TGTGCCAGCAGTGGGACAGAAACCTACGAGCAGTACTTC
CDR3 protein: CASSGTETYEQYF

D gene: .
clone size: .
V gene: TRBV5-1
J gene: TRBJ1-1
CDR3 DNA: TGCGCCAGCAGCTTAATAACTTCTGACACTGAAGCTTTCTTT
CDR3 protein: CASSLITSDTEAFF

D gene: TRBD2
clone size: .
V gene: TRBV9
J gene: TRBJ2-3
CDR3 DNA: TGTGCCAGCAGCGGAAGACTAGCTGCTAGCACAGATACGCAGTATTTT
CDR3 protein: CASSGRLAASTDTQYF

D gene: TRBD1
clone size: .
V gene: TRBV19
J gene: TRBJ1-2
CDR3 DNA: TGTGCCAGTCTGGGGGCAGGGGGAATATACTATGGCTACACCTTC
CDR3 protein: CASLGAGGIYYGYTF

D gene: .
clone size: .
V gene: TRBV21-1
J gene: TRBJ1-1
CDR3 DNA: TGTGCCAGCAGCAAAGCGCTAGGTTGGAAGGTGAGAACTGAAGCTTTCTTT
CDR3 protein: CASSKALGWKVRTEAFF

D gene: .
clone size: .
V gene: TRBV4-1
J gene: TRBJ1-2
CDR3 DNA: TGCGCCAGCAGCCAAGCCGAGACAGTAAACTATGGCTACACCTTC
CDR3 protein: CASSQAETVNYGYTF

D gene: TRBD2
clone size: .
V gene: TRBV11-2
J gene: TRBJ2-2
CDR3 DNA: TGTGCCAGCAGCTTAGAATGGGCGGGAGCGAACACCGGGGAGCTGTTTTTT
CDR3 protein: CASSLEWAGANTGELFF

D gene: .
clone size: .
V gene: TRBV5-6
J gene: TRBJ1-3
CDR3 DNA: TGTGCCAGCAACCGGGATATTGGAAACACCATATATTTT
CDR3 protein: CASNRDIGNTIYF

D gene: TRBD2
clone size: .
V gene: TRBV19
J gene: TRBJ2-5
CDR3 DNA: TGTGCCAGTAGTATAGAACCTAGCGGGTTACAAGAGACCCAGTACTTC
CDR3 protein: CASSIEPSGLQETQYF

D gene: TRBD2
clone size: once
V gene: TRBV18
J gene: TRBJ2-7
CDR3 DNA: TGTGCCAGCTCACCACCGAGACTAGCGGGAGTTGGCGAGCAGTACTTC
CDR3 protein: CASSPPRLAGVGEQYF

D gene: TRBD1
clone size: .
V gene: TRBV28
J gene: TRBJ1-2
CDR3 DNA: TGTGCCAGCAGTTTAAGGGACAGACTATATGGCTACACCTTC
CDR3 protein: CASSLRDRLYGYTF

D gene: TRBD1
clone size: .
V gene: TRBV19
J gene: TRBJ2-7
CDR3 DNA: TGTGCCAGTAGTTCCTCATCGGGACAGTCCTCCTACGAGCAGTACTTC
CDR3 protein: CASSSSSGQSSYEQYF

D gene: TRBD1
clone size: .
V gene: TRBV9
J gene: TRBJ2-2
CDR3 DNA: TGTGCCAGCAGCGCAACGGACAGGGGGAACACCGGGGAGCTGTTTTTT
CDR3 protein: CASSATDRGNTGELFF

D gene: .
clone size: .
V gene: TRBV20-1
J gene: TRBJ1-5
CDR3 DNA: TGCAGTGCTGGGCTTACGCCCCAGCATTTT
CDR3 protein: CSAGLTPQHF

D gene: TRBD1
clone size: .
V gene: TRBV5-1
J gene: TRBJ1-6
CDR3 DNA: TGCGCCAGCAGCTTTTCGGGACAGATAAATTCACCCCTCCACTTT
CDR3 protein: CASSFSGQINSPLHF

D gene: .
clone size: .
V gene: TRBV2
J gene: TRBJ2-1
CDR3 DNA: TGTGCCACCGGGACGGAGACCTACAATGAGCAGTTCTTC
CDR3 protein: CATGTETYNEQFF

D gene: .
clone size: .
V gene: TRBV24-1
J gene: TRBJ2-7
CDR3 DNA: TGTGCCACCAGTGACAGGGACATTAGCTACGAGCAGTACTTC
CDR3 protein: CATSDRDISYEQYF